A selection of T cell receptor beta chains follows, all from one sample in a study of technical replicates of blood from several donors. The repertoire was sequenced with immunoSEQ multiplex PCR; TCRdb's copy has only in-frame clones and lacks some. The sample includes tens of thousands of clones, roughly 92% seen only once; the top ten take about 0.37%. The sequenced sample was T cells isolated from PBMCs. These receptors originate from a human donor in good health. Both conserved end residues are part of each CDR3. A D gene is named only where the DNA matches it firmly. Where a row states a size, it is once, few, many or the class of an expanded clone; other rows omit it.

size: NA
V: TRBV28
J: TRBJ1-2
D: TRBD1
DNA: TGTGCCAGCACACTTATTACGGGGACAGACTTTAACTATGGCTACACCTTC
CDR3: CASTLITGTDFNYGYTF

size: once
V: TRBV7-2
J: TRBJ2-7
D: NA
DNA: TGTGCCAGCAGCTTAACAGGGTTCCACGAGCAGTACTTC
CDR3: CASSLTGFHEQYF

size: NA
V: TRBV30
J: TRBJ1-5
D: TRBD1
DNA: TGTGCCTTTGACAGGGGAGACAATCAGCCCCAGCATTTT
CDR3: CAFDRGDNQPQHF

size: NA
V: TRBV30
J: TRBJ1-1
D: NA
DNA: TGTGCCTGGAGTGCCCGGACTGAAGCTTTCTTT
CDR3: CAWSARTEAFF

size: NA
V: TRBV29-1
J: TRBJ1-1
D: NA
DNA: TGCAGCGTTGGCGTCCATCCGGGTACTGAAGCTTTCTTT
CDR3: CSVGVHPGTEAFF

size: NA
V: TRBV19
J: TRBJ1-5
D: TRBD1
DNA: TGTGCCAGTACCCAGACGCCACAGGGGGGCAATCAGCCCCAGCATTTT
CDR3: CASTQTPQGGNQPQHF

size: NA
V: TRBV10-2
J: TRBJ2-2
D: NA
DNA: TGCGCCAGCACGGAGGTCTACACCGGGGAGCTGTTTTTT
CDR3: CASTEVYTGELFF

size: NA
V: TRBV28
J: TRBJ1-2
D: NA
DNA: TGTGCCAGCGCGGAAGGGAGGGACTATGGCTACACCTTC
CDR3: CASAEGRDYGYTF

size: NA
V: TRBV7-8
J: TRBJ2-7
D: TRBD2
DNA: TGTGCCAGCAGCCCGTGGACTAGCGGGGACGAGCAGTACTTC
CDR3: CASSPWTSGDEQYF

size: NA
V: TRBV11-2
J: TRBJ2-5
D: NA
DNA: TGTGCCAGCAGCTTGGCCAGACAAGAGACCCAGTACTTC
CDR3: CASSLARQETQYF

size: NA
V: TRBV29-1
J: TRBJ2-7
D: NA
DNA: TGCAGCGTTGAAGATCCACTATACTACGAGCAGTACTTC
CDR3: CSVEDPLYYEQYF

size: NA
V: TRBV28
J: TRBJ2-7
D: TRBD2
DNA: TGTGCCAGCAGTTTAGCGGCGGGAGGGCCGTACGAGCAGTACTTC
CDR3: CASSLAAGGPYEQYF

size: NA
V: TRBV28
J: TRBJ2-3
D: TRBD2
DNA: TGTGCCAGCAGTTTAAGCGGGAGGGCCGGAGATACGCAGTATTTT
CDR3: CASSLSGRAGDTQYF

size: NA
V: TRBV4-2
J: TRBJ2-1
D: NA
DNA: TGTGCCAGCAGCCAAGAAGGCGGCGGGATTTACAATGAGCAGTTCTTC
CDR3: CASSQEGGGIYNEQFF

size: once
V: TRBV5-4
J: TRBJ2-7
D: TRBD2
DNA: TGTGCCAGCAGCCCCATAGCGGGAGGGCCGGTCCTCTACGAGCAGTACTTC
CDR3: CASSPIAGGPVLYEQYF

size: NA
V: TRBV10-3
J: TRBJ1-1
D: NA
DNA: TGTGCCATCAGGCTACAGCTTATCAACGAGTACACTGAAGCTTTCTTT
CDR3: CAIRLQLINEYTEAFF

size: once
V: TRBV7-9
J: TRBJ2-7
D: TRBD2
DNA: TGTGCCAGCAGCTTCGTTTCTACGGGGGGCGAGCAGTACTTC
CDR3: CASSFVSTGGEQYF

size: NA
V: TRBV27
J: TRBJ1-1
D: TRBD1
DNA: TGTGCCAGCAGTCTTGACAGGGGGCAGTTCACTGAAGCTTTCTTT
CDR3: CASSLDRGQFTEAFF

size: NA
V: TRBV5-6
J: TRBJ1-2
D: NA
DNA: TGTGCCAGCAGCTTGGACAGTTCAACCTATGGCTACACCTTC
CDR3: CASSLDSSTYGYTF

size: once
V: TRBV6-4
J: TRBJ1-5
D: NA
DNA: TGTGCCAGCAGTGACCGTCGGGGACAGCCCCAGCATTTT
CDR3: CASSDRRGQPQHF

size: NA
V: TRBV14
J: TRBJ1-1
D: NA
DNA: TGTGCCAGCAGCCAAGAGCAGGTTTACACTGAAGCTTTCTTT
CDR3: CASSQEQVYTEAFF

size: NA
V: TRBV6-4
J: TRBJ2-1
D: NA
DNA: TGTGCCAGCATTTACAGGGAATTCGAGGGGGAGCAGTTCTTC
CDR3: CASIYREFEGEQFF

size: NA
V: TRBV29-1
J: TRBJ1-1
D: TRBD1
DNA: TGCAGCGTTCCCCTTCCCGGGACAGGGGGAAATAACACTGAAGCTTTCTTT
CDR3: CSVPLPGTGGNNTEAFF

size: once
V: TRBV5-4
J: TRBJ1-2
D: NA
DNA: TGTGCCAGCAGCTTGGCCGTCCTTACAGGCTACACCTTC
CDR3: CASSLAVLTGYTF

size: NA
V: TRBV30
J: TRBJ2-1
D: TRBD2
DNA: TGTGCCTGGAGTAACCTCGGGACTAGCGGATCGAGCTCCTACAATGAGCAGTTCTTC
CDR3: CAWSNLGTSGSSSYNEQFF

size: NA
V: TRBV10-2
J: TRBJ2-2
D: TRBD2
DNA: TGCGCCAGCAGTGAATCTAGCGGGAGGGAGCTGTTTTTT
CDR3: CASSESSGRELFF